Each of the 28 T cell receptor beta chains below was sequenced from the same sample in a study of blood T cell repertoires in COVID-19 (dated by TCRdb to the early 2020s). Library preparation used the immunoSEQ multiplex PCR assay. TCRdb mirrors the immuneACCESS table, restricted to in-frame sequences. Some clones are absent from its copies; in checked studies, under half trace to an unresolved V gene, and the reason for the others is unknown. For this sample the table gives 90,000 or so clones, of which about 82% were detected only once. The ten largest make up around 7.3% of the sample. Sequencing was performed on peripheral blood. These receptors were collected from a man aged 45-60 years with active COVID-19.

The rearrangement joins TRBV29-1 to TRBJ1-5; maybe TRBD1 (5 bases). The CDR3 covers 14 residues. Trimming stripped 0 bases from V and 5 bases from J, with 11 bases between. Germline loops: CDR1 SQVTM, CDR2 ANQGSEA. CDR3 nucleotide sequence: TGCAGCGTTGAAGAGGGACGCGGGGATCAGCCCCAGCATTTT. It translates to CSVEEGRGDQPQHF.

The chain links TRBV10-3 to TRBJ1-2; 8 bases are a match to TRBD1. The germline V gene encodes CDR1 ENHRY and CDR2 SYGVKD. The CDR3 runs to 13 residues. V lost 10 bases and J lost 0; bases outside the gene matches: 4. The CDR3 sequence is CATAGGPNYGYTF. The CDR3 bases are TGTGCCACCGCAGGGGGCCCTAACTATGGCTACACCTTC.

This chain joins TRBV28 and TRBJ2-7; TRBD2 is a possible D gene (5 bases). Per the germline V gene, CDR1 is MDHEN and CDR2 is SYDVKM. This CDR3 region has 14 residues. Trimming stripped 6 bases from V and 5 bases from J, with 17 bases between. DNA of the CDR3: TGTGCCAGCAGCCCATCCCCCGAGGGCGACGAGCAGTACTTC. Its protein product is CASSPSPEGDEQYF.

The chain couples TRBV7-2 to TRBJ2-7; 8 bases map to TRBD2. The CDR3 extends over 12 amino acids. With V trimmed by 5 bases and J by 6 bases, 3 bases remained unmatched. Germline V lookup: CDR1 SGHTA, CDR2 FQGNSA. CDR3 sequence: CASSPRGGEQYF. CDR3 nucleotides: TGTGCCAGCAGCCCACGGGGGGGCGAGCAGTACTTC.

The chain is built from TRBV5-6 and TRBJ2-2; D is perhaps TRBD1 (5 bases). Germline loops: CDR1 SGHDT, CDR2 YYEEEE. The CDR3 has 13 residues. The ends were cut back, 0 bases at V and 6 bases at J, with 6 bases in the middle. Here the CDR3 DNA reads TGTGCCAGCAGCTTGGGCAGGGCCGGGGAGCTGTTTTTT. Translating it yields CASSLGRAGELFF. Full variable domain (rest looked up from reference TRBV5-6 and TRBJ2-2): DAGVTQSPTHLIKTRGQQVTLRCSPKSGHDTVSWYQQALGQGPQFIFQYYEEEERQRGNFPDRFSGHQFPNYSSELNVNALLLGDSALYLCASSLGRAGELFFGEGSRLTVL.

This clone has just a few counts. This chain links TRBV24-1 with TRBJ2-5; weak D call: TRBD2 (5 bases). Trimming took off 4 bases at V and 2 bases at J, with 10 bases between the two ends. Germline V gene sequence: CDR1 KGHDR, CDR2 SFDVKD. This CDR3 has 14 residues. The CDR3 DNA reads as TGTGCCACCAGTGAAGCGGACGGACAAGAGACCCAGTACTTC. Translation: CATSEADGQETQYF.

This clone was recorded only once. The chain employs TRBV7-2 and TRBJ1-4; TRBD1 aligns across 7 bases. The CDR3 is made up of 15 amino acids. Germline lookup yields CDR1 SGHTA and CDR2 FQGNSA. V shed 4 bases, J shed 4 bases, and the junction held 6 bases outside the gene matches. CDR3 DNA sequence: TGTGCCAGCAGCTCATGGAGGGGGCATAATGAAAAACTGTTTTTT. Translated, it gives CASSSWRGHNEKLFF.

The chain has TRBV7-2 and TRBJ2-2, with 10 bases that match TRBD2. V dropped 5 bases and J dropped 8; count of bases not matched to a gene: 8. The CDR3 spans 15 residues. The V gene's germline CDR1 is SGHTA and CDR2 FQGNSA. The DNA of the CDR3 is TGTGCCAGCAGCCCCCGGACTAGCGGTGGAGGGGAGCTGTTTTTT. This sequence encodes CASSPRTSGGGELFF.

The gene calls are TRBV9 and TRBJ2-3; 9 nucleotides line up with TRBD2. The V segment lost 2 bases and the J segment 0 bases; nucleotides outside the gene matches: 10. Germline values: CDR1 SGDLS, CDR2 YYNGEE. The CDR3 consists of 18 residues. The CDR3 loop reads CASSVRSGGITSTDTQYF. Written as DNA, the CDR3 is TGTGCCAGCAGCGTCAGAAGCGGGGGGATAACTAGCACAGATACGCAGTATTTT.

The chain carries TRBV7-8 and TRBJ1-3, with 7 bases matching TRBD1. The J segment lost 2 bases and the V segment lost 5 bases, leaving 6 bases of the junction unmatched. The germline V gene has CDR1 SGHVS and CDR2 FQNEAQ. The CDR3 has 15 residues. CDR3 amino acids: CASSQLTGPGNTIYF. The DNA of the CDR3 is TGTGCCAGCAGCCAACTGACAGGGCCTGGAAACACCATATATTTT.

The rearrangement links TRBV7-9 to TRBJ2-1; TRBD1 is a possible D gene (5 bases). Germline CDR1 is SEHNR and CDR2 is FQNEAQ (reference sequence). The CDR3 spans 13 residues. The germline V and J ends were trimmed by 7 bases and 5 bases, with 12 bases remaining between them. CDR3 sequence reads: CASTARENNEQFF. The CDR3 DNA sequence: TGTGCCAGCACTGCCAGGGAAAACAATGAGCAGTTCTTC.

The rearrangement uses TRBV11-2 and TRBJ1-4; D perhaps matches TRBD1 (6 bases). This CDR3 comprises 13 residues. The germline V gene encodes CDR1 SGHAT and CDR2 FQNNGV. V dropped 5 bases and J dropped 5 bases, with 9 bases sitting between them. Here the CDR3 DNA reads TGTGCCAGCAGCGCCGGACAGAATGAAAAACTGTTTTTT. It translates to CASSAGQNEKLFF.

V is TRBV19 and J is TRBJ2-7, with 8 bases that match TRBD1. Germline loops: CDR1 LNHDA, CDR2 SQIVND (reference sequence). The CDR3 consists of 15 residues. After removal of 4 bases from V and 1 base from J, the junction contained 6 bases not matched to a gene. CDR3 nucleotides: TGTGCCAGTAGTACCGGAGGACAGGGTTCCTACGAGCAGTACTTC. It encodes CASSTGGQGSYEQYF.

This clone was counted a single time. The J gene is TRBJ2-1, the V gene TRBV7-3; the match to TRBD2 covers 11 bases. Germline V gives CDR1 SGHTA, CDR2 FQGTGA. The CDR3 is made up of 13 amino acids. V shed 5 bases and J 13 bases; nucleotides not matched to a gene: 7. The CDR3 region is CASSASGTSGQFF. CDR3 bases: TGTGCCAGCAGCGCATCCGGGACTAGCGGACAGTTCTTC.

The chain is built from TRBV7-2 and TRBJ1-1, with D uncertain. This CDR3 contains 14 residues. Per the germline V gene, CDR1 is SGHTA and CDR2 is FQGNSA. Trimming removed 6 bases at V and 0 bases at J, with 11 bases between. The CDR3 sequence is CASRHPLMNTEAFF. The DNA of the CDR3 is TGTGCCAGCAGACACCCCCTGATGAACACTGAAGCTTTCTTT.

This chain connects TRBV28 to TRBJ1-1; 7 nucleotides agree with TRBD1. Looked up from germline, CDR1 is MDHEN and CDR2 is SYDVKM. V was pared by 3 bases and J by 5 bases, with 6 bases of the junction left unmatched. This CDR3 has 14 amino acids. CDR3 DNA: TGTGCCAGCAGTTTTCCGACAGGGAAGACTGAAGCTTTCTTT. This encodes CASSFPTGKTEAFF.

J is TRBJ2-3 and V is TRBV9, with D unresolved. The ends were cut back, 0 bases at V and 1 base at J, with 9 bases in the middle. CDR1 is SGDLS and CDR2 is YYNGEE in the germline V gene. The CDR3 consists of 15 residues. CDR3 sequence (DNA): TGTGCCAGCAGCGTAGTGGAGACCCGCACAGATACGCAGTATTTT. Its translation: CASSVVETRTDTQYF.

This clone was picked up a small number of times. This chain links TRBV14 with TRBJ1-1, with 8 bases that match TRBD1. The CDR3 sequence is 13 residues long. V lost 4 bases to trimming and J lost 5 bases; unmatched junction nucleotides: 3. Germline loops: CDR1 SGHDN, CDR2 FVKESK. This chain's CDR3 is CASSPGGLTEAFF. The CDR3 DNA reads TGTGCCAGCAGCCCAGGGGGCTTGACTGAAGCTTTCTTT.

This clone was picked up a small number of times. This chain links TRBV28 with TRBJ1-6, with D unclear. The CDR3 spans 14 residues. V dropped 6 bases and J dropped 9 bases, with 15 bases sitting between them. Germline lookup yields CDR1 MDHEN and CDR2 SYDVKM. In DNA, the CDR3 is TGTGCCAGCAGACCGGAGGAGTCTGTTTCACCCCTCCACTTT. It specifies CASRPEESVSPLHF.

The chain recombines TRBV6-6 with TRBJ1-5; D uncertain. The V gene's germline CDR1 is MNHNY and CDR2 SVGAGI (reference sequence). Trimming stripped 8 bases from V and 2 bases from J, with 13 bases between. This CDR3 has 14 amino acids. The DNA of the CDR3 is TGTGCCAGCTGGTGGACTGAGGGCAATCAGCCCCAGCATTTT. This encodes CASWWTEGNQPQHF.

The genes are TRBV12-3 or TRBV12-4 and TRBJ2-1, with 8 bases aligning to TRBD2. Trimming removed 6 bases from V and 9 bases from J; junction bases left unmatched: 7. This CDR3 comprises 13 residues. CDR3 loop: CASSGGALFEQFF. Written as DNA, the CDR3 is TGTGCCAGCAGCGGGGGGGCCCTTTTTGAGCAGTTCTTC.

This chain links TRBV5-6 with TRBJ2-7; 7 positions match TRBD2. From germline, CDR1 is SGHDT and CDR2 YYEEEE. The CDR3 extends over 12 amino acids. V was pared by 10 bases and J by 0 bases, with 4 bases of the junction left unmatched. The CDR3 region is CASGEGSYEQYF. CDR3 in DNA: TGTGCCTCCGGGGAGGGCTCCTACGAGCAGTACTTC.

The chain links TRBV9 to TRBJ2-1, with 9 bases lining up with TRBD2. J was trimmed by 6 bases and V by 3 bases; bases with no gene match: 10. The CDR3 extends over 16 amino acids. CDR1 is SGDLS and CDR2 is YYNGEE in the germline V gene. The CDR3 sequence: CASSAGGLAFGNEQFF. Here the CDR3 DNA reads TGTGCCAGCAGCGCAGGTGGACTAGCGTTCGGCAATGAGCAGTTCTTC.

The chain has TRBV28 and TRBJ2-2, with a weak D call TRBD2 (5 bases). V was shortened by 10 bases and J by 6 bases, with 12 bases between the two germline ends. The CDR3 is 12 residues long. The germline V gene encodes CDR1 MDHEN and CDR2 SYDVKM. The CDR3 bases are TGTGCCACCCCGACTACTTCCGGGGAGCTGTTTTTT. Encoded protein: CATPTTSGELFF.

The chain recombines TRBV28 with TRBJ2-1; 13 nucleotides line up with TRBD2. Germline CDR1 MDHEN, CDR2 SYDVKM. The CDR3 length is 17 residues. The ends lost 5 bases at V and 4 bases at J; junction bases unmatched: 8. This CDR3 is CASSIRTSGSMYNEQFF. Written as DNA, the CDR3 is TGTGCCAGCAGTATAAGGACTAGCGGGAGTATGTACAATGAGCAGTTCTTC. Combining the CDR3 with reference TRBV28 and TRBJ2-1 gives the whole variable domain DVKVTQSSRYLVKRTGEKVFLECVQDMDHENMFWYRQDPGLGLRLIYFSYDVKMKEKGDIPEGYSVSREKKERFSLILESASTNQTSMYLCASSIRTSGSMYNEQFFGPGTRLTVL.

The chain joins TRBV6-5 to TRBJ2-5, with 7 positions matching TRBD1. V was pared by 0 bases and J by 3 bases, with 7 bases of the junction left unmatched. Looked up from germline, CDR1 is MNHEY and CDR2 is SVGAGI. The CDR3 has 16 residues. CDR3 in amino acids: CASSYSRDSFKETQYF. In nucleotides, the CDR3 is TGTGCCAGCAGTTACTCTCGGGACAGCTTCAAAGAGACCCAGTACTTC.

CDR3 nucleotide sequence: TGTGCCAGCAGCCACCCAGGTAGCTCCTACAATGAGCAGTTCTTC. This codes for CASSHPGSSYNEQFF. The chain employs TRBV4-2 and TRBJ2-1; D gene unclear. Trimming left V 3 bases short and J 0 bases short, with 9 bases between. The germline V gene has CDR1 LGHNA and CDR2 YNFKEQ. The CDR3 length is 15 residues.

V is TRBV27 and J is TRBJ2-7, with D possibly being TRBD1 (5 bases). This CDR3 is built from 15 residues. CDR1 and CDR2 (germline): MNHEY, SMNVEV (reference sequence). The V gene lost 4 bases and the J gene lost 6 bases, with 19 bases spanning the gap. The CDR3 here is CASSSRPGLGREQYF. In DNA, the CDR3 is TGTGCCAGCAGTTCTCGGCCTGGGCTGGGGCGCGAGCAGTACTTC.